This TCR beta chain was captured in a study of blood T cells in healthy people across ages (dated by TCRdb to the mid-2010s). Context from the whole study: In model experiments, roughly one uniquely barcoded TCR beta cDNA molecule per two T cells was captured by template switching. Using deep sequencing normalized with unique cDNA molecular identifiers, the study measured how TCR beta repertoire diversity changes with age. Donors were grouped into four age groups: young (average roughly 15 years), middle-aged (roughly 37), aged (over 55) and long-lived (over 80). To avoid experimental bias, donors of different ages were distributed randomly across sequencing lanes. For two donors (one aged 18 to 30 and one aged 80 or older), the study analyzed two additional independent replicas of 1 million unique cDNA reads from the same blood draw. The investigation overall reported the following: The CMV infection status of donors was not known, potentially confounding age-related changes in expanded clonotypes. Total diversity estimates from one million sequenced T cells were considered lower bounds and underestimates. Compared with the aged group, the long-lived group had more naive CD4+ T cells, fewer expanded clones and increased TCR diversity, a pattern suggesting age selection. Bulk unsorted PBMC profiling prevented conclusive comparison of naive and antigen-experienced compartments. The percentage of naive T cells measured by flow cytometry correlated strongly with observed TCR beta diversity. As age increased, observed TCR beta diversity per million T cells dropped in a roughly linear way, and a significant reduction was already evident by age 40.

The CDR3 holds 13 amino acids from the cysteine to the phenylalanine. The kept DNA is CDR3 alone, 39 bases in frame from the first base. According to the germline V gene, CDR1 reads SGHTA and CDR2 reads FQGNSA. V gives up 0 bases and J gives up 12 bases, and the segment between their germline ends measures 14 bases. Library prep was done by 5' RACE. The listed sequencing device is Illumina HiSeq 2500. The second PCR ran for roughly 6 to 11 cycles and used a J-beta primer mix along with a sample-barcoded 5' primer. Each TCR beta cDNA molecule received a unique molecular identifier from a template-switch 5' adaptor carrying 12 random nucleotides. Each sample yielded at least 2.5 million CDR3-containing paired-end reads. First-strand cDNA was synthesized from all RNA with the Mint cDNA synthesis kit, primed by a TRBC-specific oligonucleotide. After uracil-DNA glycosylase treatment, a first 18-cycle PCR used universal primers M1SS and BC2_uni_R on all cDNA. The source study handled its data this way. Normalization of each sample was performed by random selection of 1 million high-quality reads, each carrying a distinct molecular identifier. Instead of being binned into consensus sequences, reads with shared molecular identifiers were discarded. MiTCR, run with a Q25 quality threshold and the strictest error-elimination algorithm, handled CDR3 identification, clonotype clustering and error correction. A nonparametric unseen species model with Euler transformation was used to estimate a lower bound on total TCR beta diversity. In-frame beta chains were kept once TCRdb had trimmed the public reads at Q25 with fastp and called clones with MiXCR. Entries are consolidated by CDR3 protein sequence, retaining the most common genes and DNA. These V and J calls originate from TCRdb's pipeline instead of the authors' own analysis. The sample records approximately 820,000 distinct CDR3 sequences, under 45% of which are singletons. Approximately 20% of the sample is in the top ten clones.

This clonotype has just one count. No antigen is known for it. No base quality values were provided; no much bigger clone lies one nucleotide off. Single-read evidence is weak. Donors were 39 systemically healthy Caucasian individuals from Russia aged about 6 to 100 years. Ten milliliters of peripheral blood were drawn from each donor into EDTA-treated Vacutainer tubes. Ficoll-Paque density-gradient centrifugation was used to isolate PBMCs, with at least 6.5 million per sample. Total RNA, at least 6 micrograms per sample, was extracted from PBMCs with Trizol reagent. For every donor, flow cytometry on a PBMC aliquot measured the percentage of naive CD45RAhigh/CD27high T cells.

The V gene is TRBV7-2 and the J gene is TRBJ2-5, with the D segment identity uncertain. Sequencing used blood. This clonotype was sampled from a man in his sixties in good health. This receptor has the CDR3 CASSLAGPGGKYF. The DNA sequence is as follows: TGTGCCAGCAGCTTAGCTGGCCCAGGTGGAAAGTACTTC.